This TCR beta chain was sequenced for a study of metastatic and nonmetastatic thyroid tumors. Looked up from germline, CDR1 is MNHEY and CDR2 is SMNVEV (reference sequence). The CDR3 sequence is 15 residues long. Trimming took off 3 bases at V and 5 bases at J, with 13 bases between the two ends. This clone was seen only a few times. Until they underwent thyroid surgery, no patient had received any treatment. Using MiXCR, TCRdb re-called clones from the PCR reads. This table holds about 16,000 clones, about 25% found once. V and J are TRBV27 and TRBJ2-2; no firm D call. Sequenced material: adjacent normal tissue. The receptor was isolated from a female donor with papillary thyroid cancer or a benign thyroid nodule (not recorded which). Some clones in this sample may be carry-over from other donors' samples. The CDR3 DNA reads TGTGCCAGCAGTTTGAGCAGCTTAGGGACCGGGGAGCTGTTTTTT. Translated: CASSLSSLGTGELFF.